These T cell receptor beta chains were read from a single sample in a study of CD8 T cells in ankylosing spondylitis. TCRdb recomputed calls from the 5' RACE reads with MiXCR, one row per CDR3 protein. Found here are some 220,000 distinct CDR3 sequences, around 6.6% of them singletons; the top ten hold 13% to 15%. Specimen: blood, either unsorted or a sorted T cell fraction (not recorded which). All receptors derive from a male donor with ankylosing spondylitis. CDR3s include the opening cysteine and the closing phenylalanine or tryptophan. The D gene is left open where the match is weak. Some rows have no size entry. The others give once, few or many, or a class for an expanded clone.

V,J,size,D,CDR3,DNA
TRBV20-1,TRBJ2-7,many,-,CSAAEGEASAYEQYF,TGCAGTGCCGCGGAGGGGGAGGCCTCCGCCTACGAGCAGTACTTC
TRBV5-6,TRBJ2-5,many,-,CASSFRSETQYF,TGTGCCAGCAGTTTTAGGTCGGAGACCCAGTACTTC
TRBV7-9,TRBJ2-5,many,-,CASSPPTGDGETQYF,TGTGCCAGCAGCCCACCAACGGGGGACGGGGAGACCCAGTACTTC
TRBV20-1,TRBJ1-5,many,-,CSARDEGQGYQPQHF,TGCAGTGCTAGAGATGAAGGGCAGGGCTATCAGCCCCAGCATTTT
TRBV27,TRBJ1-2,many,-,CASSLIGGDGYTF,TGTGCCAGCAGTTTAATAGGGGGAGATGGCTACACCTTC
TRBV6-5,TRBJ1-1,few,-,CASSYSRRREAFF,TGTGCCAGCAGTTACTCTCGGAGGAGGGAAGCTTTCTTT
TRBV18,TRBJ1-1,many,-,CASSQVNTEAFF,TGTGCCAGCTCACAGGTGAACACTGAAGCTTTCTTT
TRBV10-3,TRBJ1-3,many,TRBD1,CAIRDRVGSGNTIYF,TGTGCCATCAGAGACAGGGTTGGCTCTGGAAACACCATATATTTT
TRBV12-3/TRBV12-4,TRBJ2-1,many,TRBD2,CASSSPGLAGGNEQFF,TGTGCCAGCAGTTCCCCGGGACTAGCGGGGGGGAATGAGCAGTTCTTC
TRBV19,TRBJ2-1,-,TRBD2,CASLEPGLDDNEQFF,TGTGCCAGTTTGGAACCGGGACTAGACGACAATGAGCAGTTCTTC
TRBV9,TRBJ2-2,many,-,CASSLRWEEANTGELFF,TGTGCCAGCAGCTTGCGCTGGGAAGAAGCGAACACCGGGGAGCTGTTTTTT
TRBV6-1,TRBJ1-5,many,-,CASTRPRTSNQPQHF,TGTGCCAGCACCCGACCCCGGACGAGCAATCAGCCCCAGCATTTT
TRBV5-6,TRBJ2-7,-,-,CASRAGPGYYEQYF,TGTGCCAGCAGGGCGGGACCGGGGTACTACGAGCAGTACTTC
TRBV7-9,TRBJ1-2,few,TRBD1,CASSTGQGVFGYTF,TGTGCCAGCAGTACGGGACAGGGGGTTTTTGGCTACACCTTC
TRBV12-3/TRBV12-4,TRBJ1-2,few,-,CASSAPGHLLRISGYTF,TGTGCCAGCAGCGCCCCCGGGCACCTCCTACGGATCAGTGGCTACACCTTC
TRBV13,TRBJ1-3,many,-,CASSSRGNTIYF,TGTGCCAGCAGCTCCCGTGGAAACACCATATATTTT
TRBV6-2/TRBV6-3,TRBJ2-1,-,-,CASSYSPVPLLNNEQFF,TGTGCCAGCAGTTACTCTCCGGTCCCTCTCCTTAACAATGAGCAGTTCTTC
TRBV15,TRBJ2-7,few,-,CATSRERRAEQYF,TGTGCCACCAGCAGAGAAAGAAGGGCCGAGCAGTACTTC
TRBV29-1,TRBJ1-2,many,TRBD1,CSATDRGLSTF,TGCAGCGCGACGGACAGGGGGCTGTCGACCTTC
TRBV6-5,TRBJ1-1,-,-,CGSSNILGGGLNTEAFF,TGTGGCAGCAGTAACATACTAGGGGGAGGGTTGAACACTGAAGCTTTCTTT
TRBV6-5,TRBJ1-3,many,-,CASSTIRVLSGNTIYF,TGTGCCAGCAGTACTATCAGGGTCCTCTCTGGAAACACCATATATTTT
TRBV20-1,TRBJ1-2,many,-,CSAPAALKARYTF,TGCAGTGCCCCGGCGGCCCTTAAAGCTCGCTACACCTTC
TRBV28,TRBJ1-1,many,-,CASSLRGAQNTEAFF,TGTGCCAGCAGTTTAAGGGGGGCGCAGAACACTGAAGCTTTCTTT